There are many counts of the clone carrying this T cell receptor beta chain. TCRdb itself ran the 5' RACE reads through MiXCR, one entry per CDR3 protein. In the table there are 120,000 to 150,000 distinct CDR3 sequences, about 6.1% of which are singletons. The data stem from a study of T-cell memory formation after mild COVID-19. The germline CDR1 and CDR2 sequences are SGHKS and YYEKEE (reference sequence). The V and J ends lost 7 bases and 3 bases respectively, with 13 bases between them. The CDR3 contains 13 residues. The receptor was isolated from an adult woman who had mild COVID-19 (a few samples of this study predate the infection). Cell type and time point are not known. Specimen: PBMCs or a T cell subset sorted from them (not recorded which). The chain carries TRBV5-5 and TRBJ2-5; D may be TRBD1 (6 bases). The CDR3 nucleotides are TGTGCCAGCTTGCGAACAGGGAAAGAGACCCAGTACTTC. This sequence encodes CASLRTGKETQYF.